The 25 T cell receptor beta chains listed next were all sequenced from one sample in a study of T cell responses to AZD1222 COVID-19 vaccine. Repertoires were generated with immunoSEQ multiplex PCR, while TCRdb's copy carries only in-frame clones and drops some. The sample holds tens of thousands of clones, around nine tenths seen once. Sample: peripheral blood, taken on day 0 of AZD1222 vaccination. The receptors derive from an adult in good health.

This CDR3 is CATHTQGCTDTQYF. CDR3 sequence (DNA): TGTGCCACCCACACACAGGGCTGCACAGATACGCAGTATTTT. The chain carries TRBV24-1 and TRBJ2-3; a possible D gene is TRBD1 (6 bases). This CDR3 has 14 residues. Germline CDR1 reads KGHDR; CDR2 reads SFDVKD. V was shortened by 9 bases and J by 1 base, with 13 bases between the two germline ends.

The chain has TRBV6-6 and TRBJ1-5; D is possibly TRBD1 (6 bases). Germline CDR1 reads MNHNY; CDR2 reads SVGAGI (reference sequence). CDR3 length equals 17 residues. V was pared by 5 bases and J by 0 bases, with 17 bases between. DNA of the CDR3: TGTGCCAGCAGTCCAGGGGCCGCTCCGCCTAGCAATCAGCCCCAGCATTTT. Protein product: CASSPGAAPPSNQPQHF.

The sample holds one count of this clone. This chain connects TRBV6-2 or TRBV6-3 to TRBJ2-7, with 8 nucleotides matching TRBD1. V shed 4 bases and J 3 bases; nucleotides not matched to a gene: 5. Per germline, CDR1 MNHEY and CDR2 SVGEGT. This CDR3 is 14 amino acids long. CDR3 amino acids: CASSSGTGNYEQYF. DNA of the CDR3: TGTGCCAGCAGTTCCGGGACAGGAAACTACGAGCAGTACTTC.

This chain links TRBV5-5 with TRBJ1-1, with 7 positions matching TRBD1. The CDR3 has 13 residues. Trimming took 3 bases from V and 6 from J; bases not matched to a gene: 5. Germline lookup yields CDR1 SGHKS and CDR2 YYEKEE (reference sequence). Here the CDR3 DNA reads TGTGCCAGCAGCTCCGGACAGGCGGCTGAAGCTTTCTTT. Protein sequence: CASSSGQAAEAFF. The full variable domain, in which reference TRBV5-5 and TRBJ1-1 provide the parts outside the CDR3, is DAGVTQSPTHLIKTRGQQVTLRCSPISGHKSVSWYQQVLGQGPQFIFQYYEKEERGRGNFPDRFSARQFPNYSSELNVNALLLGDSALYLCASSSGQAAEAFFGQGTRLTVV.

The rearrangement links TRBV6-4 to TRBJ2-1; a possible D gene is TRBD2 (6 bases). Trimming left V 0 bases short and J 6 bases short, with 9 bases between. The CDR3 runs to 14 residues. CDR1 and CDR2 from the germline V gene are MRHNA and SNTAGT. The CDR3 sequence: CASSDSIGSNEQFF. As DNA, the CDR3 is TGTGCCAGCAGTGACTCGATCGGGAGCAATGAGCAGTTCTTC.

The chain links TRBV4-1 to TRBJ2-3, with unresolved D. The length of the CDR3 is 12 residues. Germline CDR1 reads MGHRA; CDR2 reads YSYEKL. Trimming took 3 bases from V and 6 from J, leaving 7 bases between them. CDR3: CASSHIHDTQYF. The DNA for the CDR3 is TGCGCCAGCAGCCACATACACGATACGCAGTATTTT.

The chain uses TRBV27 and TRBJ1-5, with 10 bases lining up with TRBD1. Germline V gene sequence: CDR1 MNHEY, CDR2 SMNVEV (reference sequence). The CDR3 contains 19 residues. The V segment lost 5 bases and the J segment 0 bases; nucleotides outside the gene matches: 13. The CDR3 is CASSQVGTGEGNSNQPQHF. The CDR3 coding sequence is TGTGCCAGCAGTCAGGTCGGGACAGGGGAAGGAAATAGCAATCAGCCCCAGCATTTT.

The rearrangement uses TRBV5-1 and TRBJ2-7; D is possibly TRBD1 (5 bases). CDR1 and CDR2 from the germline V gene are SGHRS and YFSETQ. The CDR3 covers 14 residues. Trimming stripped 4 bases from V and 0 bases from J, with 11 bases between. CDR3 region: CASSEDISSYEQYF. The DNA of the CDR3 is TGCGCCAGCAGCGAGGACATCTCCTCCTACGAGCAGTACTTC.

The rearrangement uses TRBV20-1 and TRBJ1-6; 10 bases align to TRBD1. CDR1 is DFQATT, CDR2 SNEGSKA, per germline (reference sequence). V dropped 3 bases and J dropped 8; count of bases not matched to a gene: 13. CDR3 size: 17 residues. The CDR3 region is CSASQGLDRGRYSPLHF. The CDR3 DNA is TGCAGTGCTAGTCAGGGCCTTGACAGGGGGCGTTATTCACCCCTCCACTTT.

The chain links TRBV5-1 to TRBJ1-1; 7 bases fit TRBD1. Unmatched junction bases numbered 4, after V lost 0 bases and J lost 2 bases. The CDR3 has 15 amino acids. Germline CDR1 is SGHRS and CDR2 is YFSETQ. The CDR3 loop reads CASSLGGTANTEAFF. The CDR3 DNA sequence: TGCGCCAGCAGCTTGGGGGGGACAGCCAACACTGAAGCTTTCTTT.

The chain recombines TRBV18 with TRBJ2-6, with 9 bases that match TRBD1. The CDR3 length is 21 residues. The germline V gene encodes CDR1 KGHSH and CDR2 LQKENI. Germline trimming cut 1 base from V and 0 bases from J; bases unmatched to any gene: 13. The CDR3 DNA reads TGTGCCAGCTCACCACGACCGACCGGGACAGGGACGAGCTCTGGGGCCAACGTCCTGACTTTC. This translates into CASSPRPTGTGTSSGANVLTF.

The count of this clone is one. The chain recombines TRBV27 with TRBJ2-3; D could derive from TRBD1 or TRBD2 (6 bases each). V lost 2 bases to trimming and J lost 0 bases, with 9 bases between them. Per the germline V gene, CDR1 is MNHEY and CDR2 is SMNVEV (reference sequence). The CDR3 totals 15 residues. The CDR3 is CASSLRGLSTDTQYF. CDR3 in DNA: TGTGCCAGCAGTTTACGGGGGCTTAGCACAGATACGCAGTATTTT.

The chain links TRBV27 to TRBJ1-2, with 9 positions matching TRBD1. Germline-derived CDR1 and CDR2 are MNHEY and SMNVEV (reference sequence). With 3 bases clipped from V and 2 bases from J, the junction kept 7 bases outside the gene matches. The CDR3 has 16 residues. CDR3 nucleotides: TGTGCCAGCAGTTTGAGCCTTGGGACAGGGAACTATGGCTACACCTTC. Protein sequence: CASSLSLGTGNYGYTF.

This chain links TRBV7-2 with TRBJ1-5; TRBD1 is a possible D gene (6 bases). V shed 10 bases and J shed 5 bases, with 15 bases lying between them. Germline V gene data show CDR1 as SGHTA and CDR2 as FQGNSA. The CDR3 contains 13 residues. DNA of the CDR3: TGTGCCACCTCTCTGGACAGTCATCAGCCCCAGCATTTT. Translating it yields CATSLDSHQPQHF.

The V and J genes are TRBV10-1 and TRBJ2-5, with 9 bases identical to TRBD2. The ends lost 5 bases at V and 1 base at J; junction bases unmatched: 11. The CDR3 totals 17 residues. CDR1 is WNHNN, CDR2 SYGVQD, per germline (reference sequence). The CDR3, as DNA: TGCGCCAGCAGTAAATTTCGGCTAGCGGGGACCCAAGAGACCCAGTACTTC. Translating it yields CASSKFRLAGTQETQYF.

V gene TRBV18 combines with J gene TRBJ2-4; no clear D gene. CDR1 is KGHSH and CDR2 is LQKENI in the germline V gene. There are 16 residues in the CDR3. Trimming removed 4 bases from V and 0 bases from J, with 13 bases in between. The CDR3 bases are TGTGCCAGCTCACAACCATCAATTATAGCCAAAAACATTCAGTACTTC. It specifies CASSQPSIIAKNIQYF. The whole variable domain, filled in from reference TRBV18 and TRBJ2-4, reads NAGVMQNPRHLVRRRGQEARLRCSPMKGHSHVYWYRQLPEEGLKFMVYLQKENIIDESGMPKERFSAEFPKEGPSILRIQQVVRGDSAAYFCASSQPSIIAKNIQYFGAGTRLSVL.

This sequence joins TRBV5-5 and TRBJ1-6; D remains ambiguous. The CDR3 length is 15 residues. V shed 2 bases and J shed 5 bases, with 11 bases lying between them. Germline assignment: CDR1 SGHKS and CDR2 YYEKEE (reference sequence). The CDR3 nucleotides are TGTGCCAGCAGCTTTGATGGACTCCATAATTCACCCCTCCACTTT. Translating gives CASSFDGLHNSPLHF.

The CDR3 DNA reads as TGCGCCAGCAGTGAGGGACTAGCGGCCACCAATGAGCAGTTCTTC. It is translated as CASSEGLAATNEQFF. The chain uses TRBV10-1 and TRBJ2-1; 10 nucleotides align to TRBD2. Per the germline V gene, CDR1 is WNHNN and CDR2 is SYGVQD (reference sequence). CDR3 length: 15 residues. J lost 6 bases, V lost 2 bases, and 4 bases had no gene match.

The DNA for the CDR3 is TGTGCCAGCAGTGAACTAGCCGCCTACAATGAGCAGTTCTTC. It specifies CASSELAAYNEQFF. The chain joins TRBV6-1 to TRBJ2-1, with a weak D call TRBD2 (5 bases). CDR3 size: 14 residues. Looked up from germline, CDR1 is MNHNS and CDR2 is SASEGT. Trimming stripped 2 bases from V and 2 bases from J, with 7 bases between.

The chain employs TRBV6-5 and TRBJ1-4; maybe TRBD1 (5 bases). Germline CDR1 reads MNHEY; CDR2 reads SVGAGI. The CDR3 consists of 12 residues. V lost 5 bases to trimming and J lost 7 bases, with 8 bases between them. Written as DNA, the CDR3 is TGTGCCAGCAGTCAGGGACTTGAAAAACTGTTTTTT. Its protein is CASSQGLEKLFF.

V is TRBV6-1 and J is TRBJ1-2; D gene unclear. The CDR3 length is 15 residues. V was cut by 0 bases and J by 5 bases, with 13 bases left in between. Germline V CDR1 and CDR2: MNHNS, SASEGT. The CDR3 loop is CASSEAVGTLYGYTF. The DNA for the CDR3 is TGTGCCAGCAGTGAAGCGGTAGGCACATTATATGGCTACACCTTC.

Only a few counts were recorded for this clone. The DNA for the CDR3 is TGTGCCAGTAGCAGGACAGGGGATGCTTATCAGCCCCAGCATTTT. Protein sequence: CASSRTGDAYQPQHF. The chain recombines TRBV19 with TRBJ1-5; 9 nucleotides line up with TRBD1. The CDR3 contains 15 residues. Germline trimming cut 6 bases from V and 5 bases from J; bases unmatched to any gene: 8. CDR1 LNHDA and CDR2 SQIVND come from the germline V gene (reference sequence). Full variable domain (missing parts from reference TRBV19 and TRBJ1-5): DGGITQSPKYLFRKEGQNVTLSCEQNLNHDAMYWYRQDPGQGLRLIYYSQIVNDFQKGDIAEGYSVSREKKESFPLTVTSAQKNPTAFYLCASSRTGDAYQPQHFGDGTRLSIL.

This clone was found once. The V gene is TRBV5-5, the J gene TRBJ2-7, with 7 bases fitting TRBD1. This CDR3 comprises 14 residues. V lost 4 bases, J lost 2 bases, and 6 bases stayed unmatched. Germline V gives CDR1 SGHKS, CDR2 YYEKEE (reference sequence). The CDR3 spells CASSHPTGPYEQYF. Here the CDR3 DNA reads TGTGCCAGCAGCCACCCGACAGGGCCCTACGAGCAGTACTTC.

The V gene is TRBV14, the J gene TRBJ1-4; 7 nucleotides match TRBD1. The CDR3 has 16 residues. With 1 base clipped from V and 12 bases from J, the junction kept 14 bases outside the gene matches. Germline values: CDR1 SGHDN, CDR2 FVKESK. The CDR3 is CASSQASTVRGMELFF. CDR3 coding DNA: TGTGCCAGCAGCCAAGCCTCGACAGTCAGGGGGATGGAACTGTTTTTT.

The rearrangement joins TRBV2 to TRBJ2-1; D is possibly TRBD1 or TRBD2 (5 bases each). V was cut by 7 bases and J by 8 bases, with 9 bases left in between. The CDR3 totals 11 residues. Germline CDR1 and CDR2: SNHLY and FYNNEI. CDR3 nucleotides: TGTGCCAGCAACAGGCGGGATGAGCAGTTCTTC. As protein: CASNRRDEQFF.